These 32 T cell receptor beta chains were sequenced from one sample in a study of post-analysis software for immune sequencing data. Study conclusions and caveats: With TRBV5-6, TRBV5-1 and TRBV20-1 included, several TRBV segments were more frequent in patients than in controls.

Each TCR beta cDNA library carried unique molecular identifiers. TCRdb ran MiXCR on the PCR reads and lists one entry per CDR3 protein. The data show approximately 570,000 distinct CDR3 sequences, about 40% seen once. What these receptors recognize is not known. The sample consisted of blood. These receptors came from a girl aged 10-17 years with multiple sclerosis.

The V call is TRBV12-3 or TRBV12-4, the J call TRBJ2-1; a possible D gene is TRBD1 (6 bases). The J call is doubtful: the DNA matches TRBJ2-7 better. The CDR3 length is 15 residues. CDR3 nucleotides: TGTGCCAGCAGCGCCGGACAGAGCTCCTACAATGAGCAGTACTTC. Protein product: CASSAGQSSYNEQYF.

The rearrangement links TRBV5-1 to TRBJ2-1; D may be TRBD2 (5 bases). Looked up from germline, CDR1 is SGHRS and CDR2 is YFSETQ. CDR3 length: 15 residues. V gave up 5 bases and J gave up 6 bases, with 18 bases separating them. The CDR3 DNA reads as TGCGCCAGCAGGCCCCGAGGGAGAGAGCGCAATGAGCAGTTCTTC. Its translation: CASRPRGRERNEQFF.

The chain is built from TRBV24-1 and TRBJ1-2, with 9 nucleotides matching TRBD1. Germline V gene sequence: CDR1 KGHDR, CDR2 SFDVKD. The V segment lost 3 bases and the J segment 3 bases; nucleotides outside the gene matches: 7. The CDR3 totals 16 residues. This CDR3 is CATSDPGTGNDYGYTF. DNA of the CDR3: TGTGCCACCAGTGATCCCGGGACAGGGAATGACTATGGCTACACCTTC.

This chain links TRBV7-2 with TRBJ2-7; 8 bases align to TRBD2. The germline CDR1 and CDR2 sequences are SGHTA and FQGNSA. With 2 bases clipped from V and 4 bases from J, the junction kept 13 bases outside the gene matches. This CDR3 contains 17 residues. The CDR3 sequence: CASSLSSGAGRVYEQYF. CDR3 nucleotides: TGTGCCAGCAGCTTATCTTCGGGTGCCGGGAGGGTGTACGAGCAGTACTTC.

This clonotype was seen only a few times. The chain uses TRBV7-9 and TRBJ2-3; 7 bases align to TRBD1. CDR3 length equals 13 residues. Germline V CDR1 and CDR2: SEHNR, FQNEAQ (reference sequence). Trimming took 5 bases from V and 6 from J; bases not matched to a gene: 5. The CDR3 loop is CASSDGTADTQYF. In nucleotides, the CDR3 is TGTGCCAGCAGCGACGGGACAGCCGATACGCAGTATTTT.

The chain carries TRBV29-1 and TRBJ1-2; possible D gene TRBD1, 6 bases. Per the germline V gene, CDR1 is SQVTM and CDR2 is ANQGSEA. There are 12 residues in the CDR3. Trimming removed 7 bases at V and 6 bases at J, with 15 bases between. CDR3 loop: CSAGRDNHGYTF. CDR3 DNA sequence: TGCAGCGCGGGCCGGGACAACCATGGCTACACCTTC.

This clonotype has more than one count but fewer than ten. This chain links TRBV14 with TRBJ2-1; D remains ambiguous. The CDR3 spans 13 residues. Germline CDR1 reads SGHDN; CDR2 reads FVKESK. V lost 2 bases and J 7 bases, leaving 9 bases between the germline ends. CDR3 bases: TGTGCCAGCAGCCAACTAGTGGGGAATGAGCAGTTCTTC. This encodes CASSQLVGNEQFF.

The CDR3 sequence is CASNGAEPYEQYF. The DNA of the CDR3 is TGCGCCAGCAACGGGGCGGAACCCTACGAGCAGTACTTC. This sequence joins TRBV5-1 and TRBJ2-7, with D possibly called TRBD1 or TRBD2 (5 bases each). Germline V lookup: CDR1 SGHRS, CDR2 YFSETQ. With 6 bases removed from V and 2 bases from J, the gap between germline ends came to 12 bases. The CDR3 loop spans 13 amino acids.

The rearrangement uses TRBV7-9 and TRBJ2-1; D may be TRBD1 or TRBD2 (6 bases each). V lost 6 bases and J lost 9, with 12 bases in between. CDR1 and CDR2 (germline): SEHNR, FQNEAQ (reference sequence). The CDR3 has 12 amino acids. DNA of the CDR3: TGTGCCAGCAGGTGGACAGCGGGTGAGCAGTTCTTC. Its translation is CASRWTAGEQFF.

As for this clonotype: At one end, the junction sequence differs from germline, possibly due to a read error. This rearrangement joins TRBV12-3 or TRBV12-4 to TRBJ2-1; D may correspond to TRBD1 or TRBD2 (6 bases each). The CDR3 loop spans 13 amino acids. The CDR3 here is CVSSPEVGGEQFF. The CDR3 nucleotides are TGTGTCAGCAGTCCGGAGGTGGGGGGCGAGCAGTTCTTC.

V and J are TRBV6-6 and TRBJ2-3; D possibly corresponds to TRBD2 (5 bases). The germline V gene encodes CDR1 MNHNY and CDR2 SVGAGI (reference sequence). The CDR3 is 12 residues long. Trimming cost V 8 bases and J 4 bases, with 10 bases left between them. The CDR3 loop is CASGLAPDTQYF. The CDR3 nucleotides are TGTGCCAGCGGTCTAGCCCCAGATACGCAGTATTTT.

Turning to this clonotype: The junction and the germline gene differ at one end; a read error may be behind it. The genes are TRBV7-2 and TRBJ2-3; tentative D call: TRBD2 (5 bases). From germline, CDR1 is SGHTA and CDR2 FQGNSA. The CDR3 has 15 residues. CDR3 residues: CASSLVPLASDTQYF. In DNA, the CDR3 is TGCGCCAGCAGCTTAGTCCCCCTAGCTTCAGATACGCAGTATTTT.

DNA for the CDR3: TGTGCCAGCAGACCCGGAGGTCCGGCCAAAAACATTCAGTACTTC. Amino acids: CASRPGGPAKNIQYF. This chain uses TRBV28 with TRBJ2-7, with D possibly matching TRBD2 (5 bases). The DNA end lines up better with TRBJ2-4; the J call may be wrong. The germline V gene encodes CDR1 MDHEN and CDR2 SYDVKM. CDR3 length equals 15 residues.

The chain joins TRBV4-1 to TRBJ1-5; TRBD1 matches 7 bases. CDR3 size: 14 residues. CDR1 is MGHRA, CDR2 YSYEKL, per germline. The J segment lost 5 bases and the V segment lost 4 bases, leaving 5 bases of the junction unmatched. CDR3 loop: CASSPDRVHQPQHF. The CDR3 nucleotides are TGCGCCAGCAGCCCTGACAGGGTACATCAGCCCCAGCATTTT.

Only a few counts were recorded for this clonotype. The V call is TRBV6-6, the J call TRBJ1-1; maybe TRBD1 (5 bases). The germline gives CDR1 MNHNY, CDR2 SVGAGI (reference sequence). The CDR3 is 12 residues long. The V gene lost 5 bases and the J gene lost 8 bases, with 12 bases spanning the gap. The CDR3 here is CASSGGGSEAFF. The CDR3 nucleotides are TGTGCCAGCAGTGGGGGAGGGTCCGAAGCTTTCTTT.

This chain joins TRBV7-9 and TRBJ2-7; 7 nucleotides agree with TRBD2. The CDR3 length is 14 residues. Germline V gives CDR1 SEHNR, CDR2 FQNEAQ (reference sequence). Unmatched junction bases numbered 6, after V lost 5 bases and J lost 2 bases. CDR3 region: CASSPRDYPYEQYF. CDR3 coding DNA: TGTGCCAGCAGCCCCCGGGACTACCCCTACGAGCAGTACTTC.

The chain links TRBV27 to TRBJ1-5, with D possibly matching TRBD1 (6 bases). Germline V gives CDR1 MNHEY, CDR2 SMNVEV (reference sequence). The CDR3 length is 14 residues. V was pared by 5 bases and J by 3 bases, with 11 bases between. The CDR3, as DNA: TGTGCCAGCAGTATTACAGGGAACAATCAGCCCCAGCATTTT. Encoded protein: CASSITGNNQPQHF.

The chain employs TRBV5-6 and TRBJ2-1; 9 bases agree with TRBD2. This CDR3 region has 18 residues. V trimming: 1 base; J trimming: 3 bases; junction bases outside the gene matches: 11. Germline CDR1 is SGHDT and CDR2 is YYEEEE. This CDR3 reads CASSLRLAGWGGYNEQFF. CDR3 nucleotides: TGTGCCAGCAGCTTGCGGCTAGCGGGATGGGGGGGCTACAATGAGCAGTTCTTC.

The chain has TRBV7-2 and TRBJ2-3; D gene ambiguous. Germline loops: CDR1 SGHTA, CDR2 FQGNSA. CDR3 size: 15 residues. V was pared by 1 base and J by 4 bases, with 12 bases between. CDR3 amino acids: CASSLGNNRADTQYF. In nucleotides, the CDR3 is TGTGCCAGCAGCTTAGGCAATAACAGAGCAGATACGCAGTATTTT.

The chain joins TRBV5-1 to TRBJ2-1, with 12 bases aligning to TRBD2. The germline V gene encodes CDR1 SGHRS and CDR2 YFSETQ. The CDR3 spans 17 residues. V lost 0 bases to trimming and J lost 4 bases; unmatched junction nucleotides: 5. The CDR3 is CASSLVASGGGYNEQFF. CDR3 sequence (DNA): TGCGCCAGCAGCTTGGTCGCTAGCGGGGGGGGTTACAATGAGCAGTTCTTC.

The table lists this clonotype with a few counts. This chain connects TRBV12-3 or TRBV12-4 to TRBJ2-1, with no clear D. V was cut by 3 bases and J by 8 bases, with 29 bases left in between. The CDR3 sequence is 19 residues long. CDR3 region: CASSFLQFITLSRRDEQFF. The CDR3 DNA follows: TGTGCCAGCAGTTTTCTCCAATTCATTACCTTGTCACGACGGGATGAGCAGTTCTTC.

The V call is TRBV28, the J call TRBJ1-5; D is uncertain. The CDR3 totals 16 residues. CDR1 is MDHEN and CDR2 is SYDVKM in the germline V gene. Trimming cost V 7 bases and J 2 bases, with 18 bases left between them. CDR3 nucleotides: TGTGCCAGCACTCTATCGGCCCTCGGGCGCAATCAGCCCCAGCATTTT. It specifies CASTLSALGRNQPQHF.

This clonotype appeared once. The chain uses TRBV11-3 and TRBJ2-4; either TRBD1 or TRBD2 may supply D (6 bases each). Germline-derived CDR1 and CDR2 are SGHNT and YENEEA. This CDR3 contains 13 residues. V dropped 1 base and J dropped 8 bases, with 9 bases sitting between them. CDR3 sequence reads: CASSLGGADIQYF. In DNA form, the CDR3 reads TGTGCCAGCAGCTTAGGGGGGGCGGACATTCAGTACTTC.

With regard to this clonotype: An end of the junction does not agree with germline; a read error may underlie this. This chain links TRBV12-3 or TRBV12-4 with TRBJ2-3, with TRBD2 matching over 13 bases. This CDR3 comprises 16 residues. In nucleotides, the CDR3 is TGTGCCAGCAGTCCCCGACTAGCGGGAGGCACAGATGCGCAGTATTTT. Translating gives CASSPRLAGGTDAQYF.

This clonotype appeared a few times. The chain links TRBV11-2 to TRBJ1-2; D ambiguous. The V and J ends lost 3 bases and 6 bases respectively, with 5 bases between them. The germline gives CDR1 SGHAT, CDR2 FQNNGV. This CDR3 has 11 residues. CDR3 in amino acids: CASSFDHGYTF. CDR3 in DNA: TGTGCCAGCAGCTTCGACCATGGCTACACCTTC.

This clonotype was detected a few times. The J gene is TRBJ2-3, the V gene TRBV29-1, with 14 bases lining up with TRBD2. The ends lost 4 bases at V and 2 bases at J; junction bases unmatched: 2. There are 15 residues in the CDR3. Germline CDR1 SQVTM, CDR2 ANQGSEA. CDR3 DNA sequence: TGCAGCGTTGGACTAGCGGGGGGGTTCACAGATACGCAGTATTTT. It is translated as CSVGLAGGFTDTQYF.

The chain couples TRBV13 to TRBJ2-7; D might be TRBD2 (6 bases). The germline V and J ends were trimmed by 0 bases and 0 bases, with 9 bases remaining between them. The CDR3 has 15 amino acids. The germline gives CDR1 PRHDT, CDR2 FYEKMQ (reference sequence). The CDR3 DNA sequence: TGTGCCAGCAGCTTAGGTAACGGGAGCTCCTACGAGCAGTACTTC. This translates into CASSLGNGSSYEQYF.

The V and J genes are TRBV29-1 and TRBJ2-5; 7 bases agree with TRBD1. CDR1 and CDR2 from the germline V gene are SQVTM and ANQGSEA. Trimming at V came to 2 bases and at J to 7 bases, leaving 10 bases not matched to a gene. There are 14 residues in the CDR3. CDR3 sequence reads: CSVEPTRQGATQYF. CDR3 sequence (DNA): TGCAGCGTTGAACCCACCCGACAGGGTGCGACCCAGTACTTC.

The chain recombines TRBV7-6 with TRBJ2-1, with 10 bases identical to TRBD2. This CDR3 region has 20 residues. From germline, CDR1 is SGHVS and CDR2 FNYEAQ. J was trimmed by 0 bases and V by 1 base; bases with no gene match: 12. The CDR3 DNA sequence: TGTGCCAGCAGCTTAGTTCGGGGGCGGCTAGCGGGGGACTCCTACAATGAGCAGTTCTTC. Its protein product is CASSLVRGRLAGDSYNEQFF. The whole variable domain, filled in from reference TRBV7-6 and TRBJ2-1, reads GAGVSQSPRYKVTKRGQDVALRCDPISGHVSLYWYRQALGQGPEFLTYFNYEAQQDKSGLPNDRFSAERPEGSISTLTIQRTEQRDSAMYRCASSLVRGRLAGDSYNEQFFGPGTRLTVL.

The rearrangement joins TRBV5-1 to TRBJ2-5; 7 nucleotides agree with TRBD2. CDR3 length: 15 amino acids. Germline trimming cut 2 bases from V and 4 bases from J; bases unmatched to any gene: 8. The germline V gene has CDR1 SGHRS and CDR2 YFSETQ. The DNA for the CDR3 is TGCGCCAGCAGCTTCGAAGCGGGGATAGGAGAGACCCAGTACTTC. It encodes CASSFEAGIGETQYF.

V and J are TRBV10-3 and TRBJ2-7; 7 positions agree with TRBD1. This CDR3 contains 15 residues. The germline gives CDR1 ENHRY, CDR2 SYGVKD. Trimming at V came to 6 bases and at J to 2 bases, leaving 10 bases not matched to a gene. CDR3 residues: CAIRDSQTGTYEQYF. DNA of the CDR3: TGTGCCATCAGGGATTCCCAGACAGGGACCTACGAGCAGTACTTC.

In DNA, the CDR3 is TGTGCCAGCACCAACGGGGGCTGGTCCTACGAGCAGTACTTC. This sequence encodes CASTNGGWSYEQYF. This sequence joins TRBV6-2 or TRBV6-3 and TRBJ2-7; D tentatively reads TRBD1 or TRBD2 (6 bases each). V lost 7 bases, J lost 1 base, and 14 bases lay in between. From germline, CDR1 is MNHEY and CDR2 SVGEGT. CDR3 length equals 14 residues.